This T cell receptor (beta chain) was obtained from a study of T cell responses to AZD1222 COVID-19 vaccine (dated by TCRdb to 2020 to 2022). In the study overall: TCR sequencing was performed for some 250 trial participants, of whom approximately 200 were given two doses of AZD1222 and approximately 25 were given two doses of MenACWY control vaccine. Trial participants were enrolled by age into 18-55, 56-69 and 70-plus year subgroups, with around 140, 26 and 57 TCR-sequenced participants respectively.

In the case of this clone: Its antigen is currently not known. Base qualities are not recorded, but no much larger clone differs from it by a single base.

Relative to germline, V is missing 6 bases and J is missing 15 bases, with 16 bases of the junction outside any gene match. According to the germline V gene, CDR1 reads MDHEN and CDR2 reads SYDVKM. There are 15 amino acids in the CDR3, from cysteine to phenylalanine inclusive. The entry retains the CDR3 DNA only, 45 bases that are in frame from base 1. What the work shows at the level of the full study, not this receptor alone: CD4 TCRs associated with the vaccine covered the entire spike protein, and the dominant responses were in regions 160-218 and 743-854. In the small 56-69-year group, the increase in depth fell short of significance, most likely because of low power. Conclusions about previously exposed vaccinees are limited, since just a handful of AZD1222 recipients were seropositive for SARS-CoV-2 at baseline. No day 14 peak-response samples were available, so repertoires were characterized only after the peak T cell response. Spike-specific TCR breadth and depth rose significantly after two AZD1222 doses compared with day 0 and with MenACWY recipients. Nearly half of unique spike-specific TCRs reportedly recognized epitopes outside regions mutated in the B.1.351 and B.1.1.7 variants. Participants were mostly white British and included more females than males, and it was suggested by the authors that clonal diversity may have been underestimated.

The CDR3 regions of human TCRbeta chains were analyzed by immunosequencing. The authors processed their data as follows. Repertoire TCRs were checked for matches against a reference library of SARS-CoV-2-specific TCRs that had been generated using the MIRA antigen-specificity platform. Breadth meant the fraction of unique TCRs that were SARS-CoV-2-associated, whereas depth meant the fraction of total T cells that were SARS-CoV-2-associated. Each spike-specific TCR was assigned to its reactive spike region and to a CD4 or CD8 class using the MIRA data. Log10-transformed breadth and depth values were compared by one-way ANOVA with Sidak's multiple comparisons tests. TCRdb's version of the immuneACCESS table is confined to in-frame rearrangements and falls short of the full clone set. An unresolved V gene accounts for under half of the shortfall where checked; the remainder is of unknown origin. V and J calls and clone size follow that table, whereas D and trimming were derived from the DNA. The sample has under 150,000 clones on record, roughly 93% of them singletons. The ten largest clonotypes hold around 10% of the sample.

The time point label of this sample denotes: about 28 days (+/-7) after the second vaccine dose. AZD1222 recipients with second doses at about 4 weeks or about 12 weeks were pooled, because spike-specific TCR depth and breadth did not differ between schedules. Vaccinee samples came from UK trials COV001 and COV002, including a single-blind randomized controlled phase 2/3 trial of AZD1222 (ChAdOx1 nCoV-19) in healthy adults. Trial participant PBMC samples were collected at day 0 and day 28 after the second dose for TCRbeta chain sequencing. This chain joins TRBV28 to TRBJ1-6; 8 central nucleotides agree with TRBD1. This receptor was identified in an adult who received the AZD1222 COVID-19 vaccine. The sequencing here drew on peripheral blood, taken 28 days after the second AZD1222 dose. The CDR3 reads CASRDGSGGPENLHF. DNA sequence: TGTGCCAGCAGGGACGGGTCAGGGGGCCCCGAGAACCTCCACTTT. Where the CDR3 stops, the reference TRBV28 and TRBJ1-6 genes take over; the full variable domain is DVKVTQSSRYLVKRTGEKVFLECVQDMDHENMFWYRQDPGLGLRLIYFSYDVKMKEKGDIPEGYSVSREKKERFSLILESASTNQTSMYLCASRDGSGGPENLHFGNGTRLTVT.